Presented here are 32 T cell receptor beta chains from one specimen sequenced in a study of PD-L1 blockade in urothelial cancer. TCRdb's table, derived via immunoSEQ multiplex PCR, lists solely in-frame clones and lacks some. The sample records 50,000 or so clones, 85% to 90% being singletons. Time point noted: pretreatment peripheral blood. The sequenced sample was PBMCs, obtained around atezolizumab (anti-PD-L1) treatment. These receptors all stem from a man between 60 and 75 years old with urothelial cancer.

The chain uses TRBV28 and TRBJ2-3; D may be TRBD2 (6 bases). Trimming removed 6 bases at V and 1 base at J, with 11 bases between. Germline lookup yields CDR1 MDHEN and CDR2 SYDVKM. The CDR3 has 14 amino acids. This CDR3 reads CASRGTPRTDTQYF. DNA for the CDR3: TGTGCCAGCAGGGGGACTCCACGCACAGATACGCAGTATTTT.

The DNA of the CDR3 is TGTGCCAGCCGTAGCGGGGGTGGTGAGCAGTACTTC. It codes for CASRSGGGEQYF. This sequence joins TRBV27 and TRBJ2-7; 9 nucleotides agree with TRBD2. The ends lost 8 bases at V and 7 bases at J; junction bases unmatched: 6. The CDR3 consists of 12 residues. In germline, CDR1 is MNHEY, CDR2 SMNVEV (reference sequence).

This sequence joins TRBV7-2 and TRBJ1-2; a weak D match, TRBD1 (5 bases). From germline, CDR1 is SGHTA and CDR2 FQGNSA. V lost 5 bases and J 3 bases, leaving 16 bases between the germline ends. The CDR3 covers 15 residues. Here the CDR3 reads CASSQGWTRDYGYTF. The CDR3 DNA reads as TGTGCCAGCAGCCAAGGGTGGACACGGGACTATGGCTACACCTTC.

The gene calls are TRBV6-6 and TRBJ2-7; tentatively, D is TRBD2 (5 bases). The length of the CDR3 is 15 residues. The germline V and J ends were trimmed by 2 bases and 3 bases, with 14 bases remaining between them. Germline-derived CDR1 and CDR2 are MNHNY and SVGAGI (reference sequence). This chain's CDR3 is CASSYRSRDNYEQYF. The CDR3 nucleotides read TGTGCCAGCAGTTACCGATCCCGGGATAACTACGAGCAGTACTTC.

This sequence joins TRBV28 and TRBJ1-1; TRBD1 aligns across 10 bases. Germline V gives CDR1 MDHEN, CDR2 SYDVKM. V trimming: 5 bases; J trimming: 0 bases; junction bases outside the gene matches: 6. The CDR3 spans 16 residues. This chain's CDR3 is CASSTSGTGVNTEAFF. DNA of the CDR3: TGTGCCAGCAGTACTTCCGGGACAGGGGTGAACACTGAAGCTTTCTTT.

The V and J genes are TRBV7-3 and TRBJ1-1, with D hard to call. The CDR3 spans 13 residues. Germline V lookup: CDR1 SGHTA, CDR2 FQGTGA. V dropped 3 bases and J dropped 4 bases, with 9 bases sitting between them. In nucleotides, the CDR3 is TGTGCCAGCAGCTTGAGAGTCGGCACTGAAGCTTTCTTT. Amino acid sequence: CASSLRVGTEAFF.

V and J are TRBV6-1 and TRBJ1-2, with 9 bases fitting TRBD1. V trimming: 7 bases; J trimming: 4 bases; junction bases outside the gene matches: 7. Germline CDR1 reads MNHNS; CDR2 reads SASEGT. CDR3 length: 14 amino acids. The CDR3 nucleotides are TGTGCCAGCAAAACCCGGGACAGGGCCTATGGCTACACCTTC. Translating gives CASKTRDRAYGYTF.

The chain uses TRBV9 and TRBJ1-1; 9 bases fit TRBD1. This CDR3 contains 15 residues. Germline V lookup: CDR1 SGDLS, CDR2 YYNGEE. After removal of 3 bases from V and 3 bases from J, the junction contained 6 bases not matched to a gene. CDR3: CASSAQGAGYTEAFF. The CDR3 DNA sequence: TGTGCCAGCAGCGCACAGGGGGCAGGGTACACTGAAGCTTTCTTT. The entire variable domain, with the rest obtained from reference TRBV9 and TRBJ1-1, is as follows: DSGVTQTPKHLITATGQRVTLRCSPRSGDLSVYWYQQSLDQGLQFLIQYYNGEERAKGNILERFSAQQFPDLHSELNLSSLELGDSALYFCASSAQGAGYTEAFFGQGTRLTVV.

The V and J genes are TRBV27 and TRBJ2-7; TRBD1 matches 7 bases. From germline, CDR1 is MNHEY and CDR2 SMNVEV (reference sequence). This CDR3 has 13 amino acids. Trimming took 3 bases from V and 3 from J; bases not matched to a gene: 2. The CDR3 sequence: CASSFPGGYEQYF. The CDR3 nucleotides are TGTGCCAGCAGTTTCCCAGGGGGCTACGAGCAGTACTTC.

The chain joins TRBV28 to TRBJ2-1; 9 bases agree with TRBD1. V trimming: 10 bases; J trimming: 4 bases; junction bases outside the gene matches: 11. The germline V gene has CDR1 MDHEN and CDR2 SYDVKM. This CDR3 region has 15 residues. The CDR3 region is CAIKTGTGQYNEQFF. CDR3 sequence (DNA): TGTGCCATCAAAACCGGGACAGGGCAGTACAATGAGCAGTTCTTC.

V gene TRBV19 combines with J gene TRBJ1-5; 9 bases align to TRBD1. Per germline, CDR1 LNHDA and CDR2 SQIVND (reference sequence). J lost 0 bases, V lost 7 bases, and 7 bases had no gene match. The CDR3 consists of 16 residues. CDR3 protein: CASKAPGQGSNQPQHF. In DNA form, the CDR3 reads TGTGCCAGTAAAGCACCGGGACAGGGTAGCAATCAGCCCCAGCATTTT.

Of note for this clone: A far larger clone differs by one base, so this is likely a read error. The chain links TRBV7-2 to TRBJ2-7; TRBD1 agrees at 7 bases. This CDR3 is built from 13 residues. CDR1 and CDR2 from the germline V gene are SGHTA and FQGNSA. CDR3 bases: TGCGCCAGCAGCCAACGGACAGGTCGCGAGCAGTACTTC. Amino acid sequence: CASSQRTGREQYF.

The chain links TRBV5-4 to TRBJ1-1, with 7 bases aligning to TRBD1. The CDR3 extends over 14 amino acids. Per the germline V gene, CDR1 is SGHNT and CDR2 is YYREEE (reference sequence). The V and J ends lost 1 base and 5 bases, in that order; junction bases with no gene match: 5. As DNA, the CDR3 is TGTGCCAGCAGCTTGCAGGGGGGTAGGACTGAAGCTTTCTTT. Its translation is CASSLQGGRTEAFF.

The chain uses TRBV5-5 and TRBJ1-1, with 7 bases identical to TRBD1. Germline values: CDR1 SGHKS, CDR2 YYEKEE (reference sequence). With 4 bases clipped from V and 1 base from J, the junction kept 7 bases outside the gene matches. The CDR3 length is 15 residues. CDR3 sequence reads: CASSPYRGKNTEAFF. In nucleotides, the CDR3 is TGTGCCAGCAGCCCCTACAGGGGCAAGAACACTGAAGCTTTCTTT.

The rearrangement joins TRBV5-5 to TRBJ2-2; 9 bases line up with TRBD1. Germline CDR1 is SGHKS and CDR2 is YYEKEE (reference sequence). The CDR3 sequence is 16 residues long. The trim removed 4 bases at V and 9 bases at J, leaving 13 bases unmatched. CDR3 residues: CASSRGQGTSDRELFF. The CDR3 bases are TGTGCCAGCAGCCGCGGACAGGGGACCTCGGATAGGGAGCTGTTTTTT.

This clone was detected a few times. V gene TRBV19 combines with J gene TRBJ2-5; D perhaps matches TRBD2 (5 bases). Per germline, CDR1 LNHDA and CDR2 SQIVND (reference sequence). With 11 bases removed from V and 3 bases from J, the gap between germline ends came to 16 bases. The CDR3 is made up of 13 amino acids. The CDR3: CAGRHSREETQYF. The CDR3 coding sequence is TGTGCCGGGAGACACTCGAGAGAAGAGACCCAGTACTTC.

This chain links TRBV5-1 with TRBJ2-7; D is uncertain. This CDR3 spans 12 amino acids. CDR1 is SGHRS, CDR2 YFSETQ, per germline. V dropped 4 bases and J dropped 0 bases, with 5 bases sitting between them. CDR3 protein: CASSQNSYEQYF. The CDR3 DNA follows: TGCGCCAGCAGCCAAAACTCCTACGAGCAGTACTTC.

This clone was seen only once. The chain recombines TRBV5-1 with TRBJ2-1; 13 bases are shared with TRBD2. The CDR3 contains 16 residues. V was clipped by 0 bases and J by 8 bases; unmatched bases: 5. Germline values: CDR1 SGHRS, CDR2 YFSETQ. The CDR3 protein is CASSLATSGGAHEQFF. CDR3 coding DNA: TGCGCCAGCAGCTTGGCCACTAGCGGGGGGGCGCATGAGCAGTTCTTC.

The gene calls are TRBV19 and TRBJ2-7; D may be TRBD2 (6 bases). With 3 bases removed from V and 3 bases from J, the gap between germline ends came to 15 bases. From germline, CDR1 is LNHDA and CDR2 SQIVND (reference sequence). The CDR3 sequence is 15 residues long. CDR3 region: CASSISAGRIYEQYF. The CDR3 DNA reads TGTGCCAGTAGTATCTCGGCGGGGAGAATCTACGAGCAGTACTTC.

V and J are TRBV14 and TRBJ2-5; 10 bases map to TRBD2. Germline-derived CDR1 and CDR2 are SGHDN and FVKESK. The V segment lost 2 bases and the J segment 1 base; nucleotides outside the gene matches: 4. CDR3 length: 16 residues. CDR3 nucleotides: TGTGCCAGCAGCCAACTGAGCGGGAGGGTCCAAGAGACCCAGTACTTC. This translates into CASSQLSGRVQETQYF.

CDR3 in amino acids: CASSLSGIDSNQPQHF. The CDR3 nucleotides are TGTGCCAGCAGCTTGTCCGGTATTGATAGCAATCAGCCCCAGCATTTT. This chain links TRBV5-6 with TRBJ1-5, with D unresolved. The CDR3 runs 16 residues. The germline V gene encodes CDR1 SGHDT and CDR2 YYEEEE. Trimming took off 1 base at V and 0 bases at J, with 11 bases between the two ends.

J is TRBJ1-1 and V is TRBV15; TRBD1 agrees at 7 bases. The CDR3 spans 15 residues. CDR1 is LNHNV and CDR2 is YYDKDF in the germline V gene (reference sequence). J gave up 5 bases and V 0 bases, and 6 bases lay outside the gene matches. CDR3 amino acids: CATSRDRQGGTEAFF. CDR3 in DNA: TGTGCCACCAGCAGAGATCGACAGGGTGGGACTGAAGCTTTCTTT.

The J gene is TRBJ2-1, the V gene TRBV6-5, with 9 bases lining up with TRBD1. The germline V gene has CDR1 MNHEY and CDR2 SVGAGI. The junction had 4 bases not matched to a gene; V was cut back by 0 bases and J by 4 bases. The CDR3 extends over 16 amino acids. The CDR3 reads CASSYSTGGGYNEQFF. DNA of the CDR3: TGTGCCAGCAGTTACTCAACAGGGGGCGGATACAATGAGCAGTTCTTC.

V is TRBV6-1 and J is TRBJ2-5; TRBD2 matches 7 bases. The CDR3 runs to 17 residues. Germline CDR1 and CDR2: MNHNS and SASEGT. V lost 2 bases to trimming and J lost 5 bases; unmatched junction nucleotides: 14. As DNA, the CDR3 is TGTGCCAGCAGTGAAAGTCGGGAGGTAGCATTATGGGAGACCCAGTACTTC. The encoded protein is CASSESREVALWETQYF.

The V call is TRBV18, the J call TRBJ1-1; 7 bases map to TRBD1. The CDR3 totals 14 residues. The trim removed 4 bases at V and 1 base at J, leaving 3 bases unmatched. The germline V gene has CDR1 KGHSH and CDR2 LQKENI. The CDR3 protein is CASSLWTGNTEAFF. The CDR3 nucleotides read TGTGCCAGCTCACTTTGGACAGGGAACACTGAAGCTTTCTTT.

This chain joins TRBV10-3 and TRBJ1-1, with 9 bases aligning to TRBD1. The germline V gene encodes CDR1 ENHRY and CDR2 SYGVKD. Trimming took 3 bases from V and 5 from J; bases not matched to a gene: 7. The CDR3 length is 15 residues. The CDR3, as DNA: TGTGCCATCAGTGAAACAGGACAGGGGAGTACTGAAGCTTTCTTT. The encoded protein is CAISETGQGSTEAFF.

This chain connects TRBV28 to TRBJ2-7; 7 bases match TRBD2. The CDR3 totals 15 residues. The trim removed 4 bases at V and 7 bases at J, leaving 13 bases unmatched. Looked up from germline, CDR1 is MDHEN and CDR2 is SYDVKM. CDR3 loop: CASSSVAGGWEEQYF. In DNA, the CDR3 is TGTGCCAGCAGTTCTGTGGCCGGGGGGTGGGAAGAGCAGTACTTC.

This clone turned up a few times. The rearrangement joins TRBV6-6 to TRBJ1-1, with 9 bases that match TRBD1. The V gene end was trimmed by 8 bases and the J gene end by 4 bases; junction bases not matched to a gene: 8. Germline V gene data show CDR1 as MNHNY and CDR2 as SVGAGI (reference sequence). CDR3 length: 14 residues. The CDR3 sequence is CASYHGQGSTEAFF. In nucleotides, the CDR3 is TGTGCCAGCTATCATGGACAGGGGAGCACTGAAGCTTTCTTT.

The V gene is TRBV2, the J gene TRBJ2-7; TRBD2 aligns across 8 bases. V dropped 7 bases and J dropped 3; count of bases not matched to a gene: 11. CDR3 length: 15 residues. Per the germline V gene, CDR1 is SNHLY and CDR2 is FYNNEI. Written as DNA, the CDR3 is TGTGCCAGCAACCGAGGTGGGACTAGAGGCTACGAGCAGTACTTC. Its protein product is CASNRGGTRGYEQYF.

This clone has just one count. CDR3 in amino acids: CASSQELFGEMNTEAFF. CDR3 nucleotide sequence: TGTGCCAGCAGCCAAGAGCTCTTCGGTGAGATGAACACTGAAGCTTTCTTT. The chain has TRBV4-2 and TRBJ1-1; D call uncertain. Trimming stripped 0 bases from V and 0 bases from J, with 14 bases between. Looked up from germline, CDR1 is LGHNA and CDR2 is YNFKEQ. This CDR3 has 17 amino acids.

In its sample, this clone was seen a few times. V usage is TRBV4-2 and J usage is TRBJ2-5; 9 positions match TRBD2. Germline V CDR1 and CDR2: LGHNA, YNFKEQ. Trimming at V came to 0 bases and at J to 2 bases, leaving 7 bases not matched to a gene. CDR3 size: 17 residues. CDR3 bases: TGTGCCAGCAGCCAAGATTTGGGCGCGGGGGGGCAAGAGACCCAGTACTTC. Protein sequence: CASSQDLGAGGQETQYF.

The gene calls are TRBV11-2 and TRBJ2-7; D call uncertain. Germline V CDR1 and CDR2: SGHAT, FQNNGV. V was trimmed by 0 bases and J by 4 bases, leaving 4 bases between them. The length of the CDR3 is 12 residues. The chain's CDR3 is CASSLDRYEQYF. DNA of the CDR3: TGTGCCAGCAGCTTAGACAGGTACGAGCAGTACTTC.